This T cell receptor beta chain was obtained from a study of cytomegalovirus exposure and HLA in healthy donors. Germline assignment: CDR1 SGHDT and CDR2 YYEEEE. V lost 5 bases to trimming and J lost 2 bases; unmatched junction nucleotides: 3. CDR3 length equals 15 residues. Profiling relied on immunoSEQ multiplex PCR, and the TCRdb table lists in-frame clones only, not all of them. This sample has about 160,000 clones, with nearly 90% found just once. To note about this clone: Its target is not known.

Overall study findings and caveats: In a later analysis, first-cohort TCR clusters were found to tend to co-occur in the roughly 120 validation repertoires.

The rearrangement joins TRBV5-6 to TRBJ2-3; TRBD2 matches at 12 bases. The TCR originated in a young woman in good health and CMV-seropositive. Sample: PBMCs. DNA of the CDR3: TGTGCCAGCAGTCGACTAGCGGGAGACACAGATACGCAGTATTTT. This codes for CASSRLAGDTDTQYF.